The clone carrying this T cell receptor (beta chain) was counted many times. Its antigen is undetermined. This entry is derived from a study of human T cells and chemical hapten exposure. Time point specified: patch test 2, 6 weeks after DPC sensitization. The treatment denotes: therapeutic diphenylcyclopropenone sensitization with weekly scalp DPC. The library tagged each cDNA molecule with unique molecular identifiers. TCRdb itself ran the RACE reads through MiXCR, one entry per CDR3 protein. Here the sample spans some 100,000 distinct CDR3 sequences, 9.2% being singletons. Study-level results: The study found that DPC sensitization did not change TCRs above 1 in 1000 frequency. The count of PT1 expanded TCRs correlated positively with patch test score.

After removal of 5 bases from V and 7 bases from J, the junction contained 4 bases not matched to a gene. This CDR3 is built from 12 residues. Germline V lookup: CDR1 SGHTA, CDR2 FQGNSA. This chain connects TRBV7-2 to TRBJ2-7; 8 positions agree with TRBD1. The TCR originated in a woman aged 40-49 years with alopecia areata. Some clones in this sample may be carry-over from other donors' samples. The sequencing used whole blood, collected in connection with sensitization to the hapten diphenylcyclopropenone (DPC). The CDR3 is CASSRDRREQYF. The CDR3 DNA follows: TGTGCCAGCAGCCGGGACAGGAGGGAGCAGTACTTC. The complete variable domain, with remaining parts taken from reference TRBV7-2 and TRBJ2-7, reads GAGVSQSPSNKVTEKGKDVELRCDPISGHTALYWYRQSLGQGLEFLIYFQGNSAPDKSGLPSDRFSAERTGGSVSTLTIQRTQQEDSAVYLCASSRDRREQYFGPGTRLTVT.